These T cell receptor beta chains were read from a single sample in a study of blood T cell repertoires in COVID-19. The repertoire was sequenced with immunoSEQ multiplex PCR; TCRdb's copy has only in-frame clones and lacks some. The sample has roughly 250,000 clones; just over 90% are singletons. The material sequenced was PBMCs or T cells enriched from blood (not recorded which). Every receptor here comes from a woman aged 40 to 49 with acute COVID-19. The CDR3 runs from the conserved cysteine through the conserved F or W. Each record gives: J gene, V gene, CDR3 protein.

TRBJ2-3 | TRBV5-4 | CASSLGTSGYTDTQYF
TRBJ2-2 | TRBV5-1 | CASSIEQGSGELFF
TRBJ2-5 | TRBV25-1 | CASSDGSGVAGEETQYF
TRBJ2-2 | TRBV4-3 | CASSQDNHGGGELFF
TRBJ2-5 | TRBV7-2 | CASSSSRGREETQYF
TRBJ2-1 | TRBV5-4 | CASSFPLGSYNEQFF
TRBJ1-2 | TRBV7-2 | CASSLDSLSNYGYTF
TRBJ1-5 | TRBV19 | CASKARTGTGGPRQPQHF
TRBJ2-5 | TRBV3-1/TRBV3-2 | CASSRAGLGQETQYF
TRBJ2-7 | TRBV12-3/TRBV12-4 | CASRSGSWGEQYF
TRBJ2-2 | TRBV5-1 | CASLRERGPPGGELFF
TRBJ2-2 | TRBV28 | CASSSIAGGRTGELFF
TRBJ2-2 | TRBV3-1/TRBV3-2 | CASSAARQGAAGELFF
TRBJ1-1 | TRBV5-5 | CASSLLKGAEAFF
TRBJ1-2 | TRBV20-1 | CSVSDSNGYTF
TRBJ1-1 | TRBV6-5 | CASGGPGTEAFF
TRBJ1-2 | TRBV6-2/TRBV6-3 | CASSYPSRAKNYGYTF
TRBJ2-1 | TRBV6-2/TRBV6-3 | CASSYALAAAGEQFF
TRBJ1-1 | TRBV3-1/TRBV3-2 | CASSRATEAFF
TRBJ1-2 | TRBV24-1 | CATRESGGGGYTF
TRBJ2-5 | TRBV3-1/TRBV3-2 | CASSQEVPQGGETQYF
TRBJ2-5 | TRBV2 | CASSRTGMVETQYF
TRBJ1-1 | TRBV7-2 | CASSSDRFTEAFF
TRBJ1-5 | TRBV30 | CACHTGTGGNQPQHF
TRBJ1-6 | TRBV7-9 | CASSLLAGDSPLHF
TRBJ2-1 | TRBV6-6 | CASSYFGDTNNEQFF
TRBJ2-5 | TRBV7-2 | CASSPTRPQETQYF
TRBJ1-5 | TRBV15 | CATSRRTVNQPQHF
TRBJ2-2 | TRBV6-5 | CAARKGAGELFF
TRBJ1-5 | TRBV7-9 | CASSLVQGDQPQHF
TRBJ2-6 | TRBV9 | CASSSRGQGVSGANVLTF
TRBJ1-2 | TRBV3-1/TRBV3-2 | CASSQVGSYGYTF
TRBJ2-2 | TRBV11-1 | CASSPRGATSGELFF
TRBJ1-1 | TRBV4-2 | CASSRTQGSAFF
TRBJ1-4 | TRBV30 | CAWSVRGARPVPTNEKLFF
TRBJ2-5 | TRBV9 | CASSPGTSKETQYF
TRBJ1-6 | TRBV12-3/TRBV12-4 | CASRTRGGSPLHF
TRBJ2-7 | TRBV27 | CASSFSTGFYEQYF
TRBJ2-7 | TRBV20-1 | CSAGWYEQYF
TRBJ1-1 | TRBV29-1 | CSVDPGWTEAFF
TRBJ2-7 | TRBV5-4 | CASSLDRTGNTYEQYF
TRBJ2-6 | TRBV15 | CATSRGQISSGANVLTF
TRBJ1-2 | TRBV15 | CATRAGQIGHYGYTF
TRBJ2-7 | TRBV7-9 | CASSLALRGTSYEQYF
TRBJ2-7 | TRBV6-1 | CASSEGPHYEQYF
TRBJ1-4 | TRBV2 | CASGHYRDTWLSTNEKLFF
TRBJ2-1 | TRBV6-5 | CASRDRATHNEQFF
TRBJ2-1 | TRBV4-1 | CASSRGSSGGAYNEQFF
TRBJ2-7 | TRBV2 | CASSDGLAGVYEQYF
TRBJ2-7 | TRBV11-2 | CASSLELAGGSEQYF
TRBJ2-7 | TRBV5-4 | CASSLGGQRPTWNF
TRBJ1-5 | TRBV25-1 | CASSPITGIPQHF
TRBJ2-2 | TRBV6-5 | CASRIAGVTGELFF
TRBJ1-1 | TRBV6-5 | CASSNTGYTEAFF
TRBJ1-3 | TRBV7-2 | CASSRGGSSGNTIYF
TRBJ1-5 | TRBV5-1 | CASSPTGPNQPQHF
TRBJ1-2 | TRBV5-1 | CASSLNGPGAGGYTF
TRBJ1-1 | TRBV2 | CASSARGLGTEAFF
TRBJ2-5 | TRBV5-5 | CASSLSMGPETQYF
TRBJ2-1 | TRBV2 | CASSVEGGREVNNEQFF